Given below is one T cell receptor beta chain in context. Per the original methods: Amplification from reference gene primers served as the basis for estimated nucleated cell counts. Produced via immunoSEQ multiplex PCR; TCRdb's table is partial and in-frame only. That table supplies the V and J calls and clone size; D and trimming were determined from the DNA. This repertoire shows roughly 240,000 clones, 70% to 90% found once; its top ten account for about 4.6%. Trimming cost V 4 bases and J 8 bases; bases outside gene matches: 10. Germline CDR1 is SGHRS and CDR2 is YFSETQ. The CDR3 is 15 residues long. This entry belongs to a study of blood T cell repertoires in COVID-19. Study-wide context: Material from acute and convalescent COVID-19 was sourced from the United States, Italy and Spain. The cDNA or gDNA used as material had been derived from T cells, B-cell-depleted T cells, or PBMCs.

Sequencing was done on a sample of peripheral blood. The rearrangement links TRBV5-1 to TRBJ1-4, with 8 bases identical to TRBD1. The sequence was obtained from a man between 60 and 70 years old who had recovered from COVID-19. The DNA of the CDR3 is TGCGCCAGCAGCGTGAGCCTAACAGGGGGAGAAAAACTGTTTTTT. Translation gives CASSVSLTGGEKLFF.